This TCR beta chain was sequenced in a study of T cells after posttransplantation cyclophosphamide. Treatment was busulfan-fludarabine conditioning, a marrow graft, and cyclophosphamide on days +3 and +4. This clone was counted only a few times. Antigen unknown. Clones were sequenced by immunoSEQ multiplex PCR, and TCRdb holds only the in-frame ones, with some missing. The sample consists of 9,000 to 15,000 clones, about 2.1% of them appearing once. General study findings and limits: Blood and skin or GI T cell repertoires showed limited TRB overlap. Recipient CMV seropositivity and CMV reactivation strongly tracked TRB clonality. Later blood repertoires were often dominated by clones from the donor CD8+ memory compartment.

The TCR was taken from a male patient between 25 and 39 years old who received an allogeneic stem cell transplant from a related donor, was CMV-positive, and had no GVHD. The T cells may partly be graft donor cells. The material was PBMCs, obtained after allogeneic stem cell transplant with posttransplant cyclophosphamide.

CDR3 in amino acids: CAADGYTF. The CDR3 DNA is TGTGCGGCAGATGGCTACACCTTC. This chain joins TRBV30 and TRBJ1-2; no definite D call. Germline loops: CDR1 GTSNPN, CDR2 SVGIG (reference sequence). This CDR3 spans 8 amino acids.